This T cell receptor beta chain was identified during a study of blood T cell repertoires in COVID-19. About the research overall: Spain, Italy and the United States supplied samples that represented acute and convalescent COVID-19. In each case, the material was cDNA or gDNA derived from T cells, B-cell-depleted T cells, or PBMCs.

Looked up from germline, CDR1 is SEHNR and CDR2 is FQNEAQ (reference sequence). CDR3 size: 17 residues. V dropped 1 base and J dropped 0; count of bases not matched to a gene: 5. Authors' processing steps: By means of reference gene primer amplification, nucleated cell counts were estimated. Repertoires were generated with immunoSEQ multiplex PCR, while TCRdb's copy carries only in-frame clones and drops some. The DNA was the basis for D and trimming; V, J and clone size are from that table. The table lists tens of thousands of clones, approximately 86% of them singletons. The clonotype comes from a man in his 60s with acute or convalescent COVID-19. Sequencing input: peripheral blood. V gene TRBV7-9 combines with J gene TRBJ1-3; TRBD1 matches 8 bases. The CDR3 protein is CASSLVGTGHSGNTIYF. CDR3 coding DNA: TGTGCCAGCAGCTTAGTCGGGACAGGCCACTCTGGAAACACCATATATTTT.